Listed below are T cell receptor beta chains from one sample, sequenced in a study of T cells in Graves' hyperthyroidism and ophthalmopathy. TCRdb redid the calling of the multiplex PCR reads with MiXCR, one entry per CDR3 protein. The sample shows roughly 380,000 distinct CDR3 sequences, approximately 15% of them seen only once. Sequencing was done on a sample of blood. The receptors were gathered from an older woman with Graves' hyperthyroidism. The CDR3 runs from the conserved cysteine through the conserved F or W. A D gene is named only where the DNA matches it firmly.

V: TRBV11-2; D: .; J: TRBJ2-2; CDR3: CASSLGELFF
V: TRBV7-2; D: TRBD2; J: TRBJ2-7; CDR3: CASSPTSGSLSSYEQYF
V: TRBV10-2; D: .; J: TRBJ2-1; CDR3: CASSESQTTSYNEQFF
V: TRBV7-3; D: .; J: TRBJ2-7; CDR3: CASSPPMEPSYEQYF
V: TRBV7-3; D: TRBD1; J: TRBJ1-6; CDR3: CASSLRGQGVSPLHF
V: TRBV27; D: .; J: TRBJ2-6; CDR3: CASSLRGTRASGANVLTF
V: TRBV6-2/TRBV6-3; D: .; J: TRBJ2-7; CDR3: CASSYVHPPYEQYF
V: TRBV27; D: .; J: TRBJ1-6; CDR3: CASSLSPWGRYNSPLHF
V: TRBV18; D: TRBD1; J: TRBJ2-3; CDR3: CASSPTGTGAGGDTQYF
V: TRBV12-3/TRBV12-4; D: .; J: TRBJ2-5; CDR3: CASNCRRKVQETQYF
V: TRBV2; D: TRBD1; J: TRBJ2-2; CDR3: CASSAQGAGTGELFF
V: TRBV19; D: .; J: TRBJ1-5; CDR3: CASSIGGQNNQPQHF
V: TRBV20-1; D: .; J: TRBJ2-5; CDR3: CSAAYGSQPNQETQYF